The T cell receptor beta chain described here comes from a study of T cell repertoires in cytomegalovirus infection. Germline values: CDR1 SGHTA, CDR2 FQGTGA. The ends lost 2 bases at V and 7 bases at J; junction bases unmatched: 11. The CDR3 spans 16 residues. TCRdb fed the reads into MiXCR, producing one record per CDR3 protein. The table shows around 180,000 distinct CDR3 sequences, with 15% to 20% occurring only once. This clonotype was seen at least ten times. The sample was PBMCs. The source is a human donor in good health (CMV status not recorded). Some clones in this sample may be carry-over from other donors' samples. The chain has TRBV7-3 and TRBJ2-1, with 7 bases identical to TRBD1. The CDR3 loop is CASSLVPGQPWNEQFF. The DNA for the CDR3 is TGTGCCAGCAGCTTAGTCCCGGGACAGCCTTGGAATGAGCAGTTCTTC.